The clone carrying this TCR beta chain was detected many times. TCRdb reprocessed the RT-PCR reads via MiXCR and lists one record per CDR3 protein. The table lists more than 250,000 distinct CDR3 sequences, just over 20% of them singletons. Germline V gene data show CDR1 as SGHKS and CDR2 as YYEKEE (reference sequence). There are 14 residues in the CDR3. Trimming removed 2 bases from V and 1 base from J; junction bases left unmatched: 2. These data originate in a study of response to subunit inactivated influenza vaccine. Source: PBMCs from blood, taken less than 22 months after vaccination. This receptor was identified in a man in his fifties or sixties who received an inactivated influenza vaccine. The rearrangement uses TRBV5-5 and TRBJ1-1; TRBD1 aligns across 7 bases. The DNA of the CDR3 is TGTGCCAGCAGCTTTCAGGGGGAGAACACTGAAGCTTTCTTT. Its protein product is CASSFQGENTEAFF.